Each of the 20 T cell receptor beta chains below was sequenced from the same sample in a study of shared clonotypes between healthy human individuals. Sequencing was performed with immunoSEQ multiplex PCR; in TCRdb, only in-frame clones are kept and a portion is missing. The sample holds under 2,500,000 clones, approximately 94% seen once. The specimen sequenced was naive CD4+ T cells sorted from blood. The subset: CD45RA+ positively selected. The receptors derive from a man between 18 and 29 years old in good health.

In its sample, this clone was seen once. The chain carries TRBV30 and TRBJ2-1; unclear D gene. This CDR3 spans 11 amino acids. CDR1 GTSNPN and CDR2 SVGIG come from the germline V gene (reference sequence). Trimming pared 0 bases from V and 7 bases from J, leaving 4 bases between. The CDR3: CAWSVWNEQFF. CDR3 bases: TGTGCCTGGAGTGTTTGGAATGAGCAGTTCTTC.

The genes are TRBV28 and TRBJ2-7; 10 bases fit TRBD2. The junction had 9 bases not matched to a gene; V was cut back by 7 bases and J by 0 bases. This CDR3 contains 16 residues. CDR1 and CDR2 (germline): MDHEN, SYDVKM. CDR3 residues: CASTPSGGFSSYEQYF. The CDR3 DNA reads TGTGCCAGCACCCCTAGCGGGGGTTTTAGCTCCTACGAGCAGTACTTC.

The chain couples TRBV15 to TRBJ1-6, with D hard to call. CDR1 LNHNV and CDR2 YYDKDF come from the germline V gene (reference sequence). V dropped 3 bases and J dropped 7 bases, with 13 bases sitting between them. This CDR3 has 15 residues. CDR3 DNA sequence: TGTGCCACCAGCAGGCACATCGCGGACAATTCACCCCTCCACTTT. Its protein product is CATSRHIADNSPLHF.

This rearrangement joins TRBV7-9 to TRBJ2-3; D ambiguous. The length of the CDR3 is 17 residues. V was clipped by 5 bases and J by 0 bases, with 18 bases between them. Germline-derived CDR1 and CDR2 are SEHNR and FQNEAQ (reference sequence). The CDR3 region has the DNA TGTGCCAGCAGCCAAATCCATGAACCTCGTAGCACAGATACGCAGTATTTT. Its protein product is CASSQIHEPRSTDTQYF.

This chain joins TRBV6-1 and TRBJ2-5, with a tentative D call TRBD2 (5 bases). CDR3 size: 14 residues. Germline CDR1 is MNHNS and CDR2 is SASEGT. V lost 3 bases, J lost 5 bases, and 13 bases lay in between. The CDR3 DNA follows: TGTGCCAGCAGTGAGCGCCGGGGTTTGGAGACCCAGTACTTC. It is translated as CASSERRGLETQYF.

A word on this clone: The sample contains more than one DNA sequence encoding this CDR3. The chain joins TRBV19 to TRBJ2-6, with D unresolved. Germline V gives CDR1 LNHDA, CDR2 SQIVND (reference sequence). The CDR3 length is 15 residues. Between the trimmed V and J ends, which lost 0 bases and 0 bases, there was a span of 3 bases. The CDR3 loop reads CASSIDGSGANVLTF. CDR3 DNA sequence: TGTGCCAGTAGTATAGACGGCTCTGGGGCCAACGTCCTGACTTTC.

This rearrangement joins TRBV2 to TRBJ2-1; 7 bases line up with TRBD2. Germline V gives CDR1 SNHLY, CDR2 FYNNEI. V gave up 3 bases and J gave up 6 bases; unmatched junction bases: 8. The CDR3 is made up of 15 amino acids. The CDR3 protein is CASSEGGDISNEQFF. In DNA form, the CDR3 reads TGTGCCAGCAGTGAGGGAGGGGATATCTCCAATGAGCAGTTCTTC.

The genes are TRBV10-2 and TRBJ1-2; TRBD1 matches at 11 bases. Germline V gene lookup returns CDR1 WSHSY and CDR2 SAAADI. Trimming took 5 bases from V and 10 from J; bases not matched to a gene: 12. The CDR3 covers 15 residues. In nucleotides, the CDR3 is TGCGCCAGCAGTCCACCCCCCGGGACAGGGGGAGCCTACACCTTC. Translating it yields CASSPPPGTGGAYTF.

The rearrangement uses TRBV5-1 and TRBJ2-5; tentatively, D is TRBD2 (6 bases). The CDR3 extends over 17 amino acids. Trimming left V 0 bases short and J 7 bases short, with 22 bases between. Germline V gene lookup returns CDR1 SGHRS and CDR2 YFSETQ. CDR3: CASSLEPPGLGVGTQYF. The CDR3 DNA reads TGCGCCAGCAGCTTGGAACCTCCGGGACTGGGCGTTGGGACCCAGTACTTC.

About this clone: At the DNA level, this CDR3 is encoded by other sequences in the same sample as well. The DNA for the CDR3 is TGCAGCGTCGGGGATGGCTACACCTTC. It is translated as CSVGDGYTF. The J gene is TRBJ1-2, the V gene TRBV29-1; the D is unclear. Germline CDR1 reads SQVTM; CDR2 reads ANQGSEA. The CDR3 runs 9 residues. V shed 6 bases and J shed 6 bases, with 5 bases lying between them.

In nucleotides, the CDR3 is TGTGCCAGCAGTGAAGTCCGACAGAATGAGCAGTACTTC. It yields the protein CASSEVRQNEQYF. This chain joins TRBV6-1 and TRBJ2-7; possibly TRBD1 for D (5 bases). Germline-derived CDR1 and CDR2 are MNHNS and SASEGT. This CDR3 is 13 amino acids long. The germline V and J ends were trimmed by 1 base and 7 bases, with 11 bases remaining between them.

The rearrangement links TRBV2 to TRBJ2-7, with D perhaps TRBD2 (5 bases). Trimming stripped 6 bases from V and 9 bases from J, with 15 bases between. The CDR3 is made up of 12 amino acids. CDR1 and CDR2 from the germline V gene are SNHLY and FYNNEI. CDR3 region: CASRADSLGQYF. CDR3 in DNA: TGTGCCAGCAGGGCGGACTCCCTCGGGCAGTACTTC.

The CDR3 bases are TGTGCCATCAGTGAAACAACAGAAAAACAGCCCCAGCATTTT. Its translation: CAISETTEKQPQHF. The chain carries TRBV10-3 and TRBJ1-5; no reliable D call. Between the trimmed V and J ends, which lost 3 bases and 7 bases, there was a span of 13 bases. Germline V gives CDR1 ENHRY, CDR2 SYGVKD. The CDR3 has 14 residues.

The chain has TRBV7-6 and TRBJ2-1; D might be TRBD1 (5 bases). The V end was cut by 3 bases, the J end by 8 bases, with 17 bases between. The CDR3 is 15 amino acids. Germline CDR1 SGHVS, CDR2 FNYEAQ. This CDR3 is CASSLQGQGIDEQFF. The CDR3 DNA sequence: TGTGCCAGCAGCTTGCAAGGGCAGGGAATAGATGAGCAGTTCTTC.

The sample holds one count of this clone. The chain is built from TRBV10-1 and TRBJ2-7; 7 bases align to TRBD1. From germline, CDR1 is WNHNN and CDR2 SYGVQD (reference sequence). The J segment lost 5 bases and the V segment lost 4 bases, leaving 5 bases of the junction unmatched. The CDR3 is made up of 13 amino acids. The CDR3 bases are TGCGCCAGCAGTGGGGACAGTCGGAACGAGCAGTACTTC. Its translation: CASSGDSRNEQYF.

The chain joins TRBV18 to TRBJ1-3, with no clear D. V was pared by 5 bases and J by 4 bases, with 9 bases between. Germline-derived CDR1 and CDR2 are KGHSH and LQKENI. The CDR3 runs to 13 residues. The CDR3 DNA sequence: TGTGCCAGCTCAGAGACCTCGGGAAACACCATATATTTT. The encoded protein is CASSETSGNTIYF.

This chain connects TRBV19 to TRBJ1-2; D may be TRBD1 (6 bases). The CDR3 runs to 16 residues. CDR1 is LNHDA and CDR2 is SQIVND in the germline V gene (reference sequence). Trimming pared 5 bases from V and 6 bases from J, leaving 22 bases between. CDR3 nucleotide sequence: TGTGCCAGTAGTTTCCAAACAGGGAAGGGGAAAGATGGCTACACCTTC. Its translation is CASSFQTGKGKDGYTF.

This clone has just one count. This chain connects TRBV6-1 to TRBJ1-5, with D uncertain. There are 15 residues in the CDR3. The V gene lost 3 bases and the J gene lost 3 bases, with 12 bases spanning the gap. The germline V gene has CDR1 MNHNS and CDR2 SASEGT. For the CDR3, the DNA is TGTGCCAGCAGTGAGCCACTCAGGTCCAATCAGCCCCAGCATTTT. Its protein is CASSEPLRSNQPQHF.

This chain links TRBV5-6 with TRBJ1-2; D is perhaps TRBD1 (5 bases). V was trimmed by 3 bases and J by 6 bases, leaving 21 bases between them. Germline CDR1 SGHDT, CDR2 YYEEEE. The CDR3 is 16 residues long. The CDR3 here is CASSYEPGPPSDGYTF. The CDR3 DNA sequence: TGTGCCAGCAGCTACGAACCGGGACCCCCTTCTGATGGCTACACCTTC.

The chain joins TRBV6-5 to TRBJ1-2; 9 nucleotides agree with TRBD1. CDR1 MNHEY and CDR2 SVGAGI come from the germline V gene. V was clipped by 5 bases and J by 5 bases; unmatched bases: 6. This CDR3 is built from 14 residues. CDR3 sequence: CASSPGTGTYGYTF. CDR3 DNA: TGTGCCAGCAGTCCCGGGACAGGGACTTATGGCTACACCTTC.